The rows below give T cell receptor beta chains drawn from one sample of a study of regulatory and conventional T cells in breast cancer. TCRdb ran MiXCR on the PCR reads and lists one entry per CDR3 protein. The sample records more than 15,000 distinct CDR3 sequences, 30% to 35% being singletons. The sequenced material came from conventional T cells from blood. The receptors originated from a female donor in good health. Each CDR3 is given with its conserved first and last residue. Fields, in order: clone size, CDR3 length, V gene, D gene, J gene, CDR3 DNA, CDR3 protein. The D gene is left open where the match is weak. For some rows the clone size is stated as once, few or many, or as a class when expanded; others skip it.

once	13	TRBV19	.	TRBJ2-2	TGTGCCAGTAGGCCACCCAACACCGGGGAGCTGTTTTTT	CASRPPNTGELFF
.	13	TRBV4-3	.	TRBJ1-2	TGCGCCAGCAGCCAAGATCGACCGGGAGGCTACACCTTC	CASSQDRPGGYTF
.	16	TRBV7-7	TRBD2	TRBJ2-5	TGTGCCAGCAGCTTAGGAGGCGGGGGGGCGGGAGAGACCCAGTACTTC	CASSLGGGGAGETQYF
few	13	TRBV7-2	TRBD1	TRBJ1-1	TGTGCCAGCAGTAGGGACAGGGACACTGAAGCTTTCTTT	CASSRDRDTEAFF
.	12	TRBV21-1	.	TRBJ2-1	TGTGCCAGCACCCAGCCCCGAGAAGAGCAGTTCTTC	CASTQPREEQFF
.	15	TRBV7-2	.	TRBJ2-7	TGTGCCAGCAGCTTGGGCGGGCCTCTCTCCTACGAGCAGTACTTC	CASSLGGPLSYEQYF
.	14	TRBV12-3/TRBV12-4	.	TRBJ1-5	TGTGCCAGCAGTCCGGACGGGTACAATCAGCCCCAGCATTTT	CASSPDGYNQPQHF
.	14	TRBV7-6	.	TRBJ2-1	TGTACCAGCAGCTTGGACTTCCTGAATCGGGGGCAGTTCTTC	CTSSLDFLNRGQFF
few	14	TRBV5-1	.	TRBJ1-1	TGCGCCAGCAGCCCGGGGATTAGCGGCCCGGAAGCTTTCTTT	CASSPGISGPEAFF
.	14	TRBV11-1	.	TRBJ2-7	TGTGCCAGCAGCTACCAGGGAGCCGCCTACGAGCAGTACTTC	CASSYQGAAYEQYF
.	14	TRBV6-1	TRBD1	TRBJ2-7	TGTGCCAGCAGTGGGGGACAGGTGCCCTACGAGCAGTACTTC	CASSGGQVPYEQYF
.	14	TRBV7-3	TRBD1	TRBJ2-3	TGTGCCAGCAGCCTAGACAGGGCCCCAGATACGCAGTATTTT	CASSLDRAPDTQYF
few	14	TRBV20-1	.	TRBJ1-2	TGCAGTGCTCCTCGGACGATCCCGCCCTATGGCTACACCTTC	CSAPRTIPPYGYTF
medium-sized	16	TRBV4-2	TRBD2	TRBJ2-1	TGTGCCAGCAGCCAAGAAGCGAGCGGGGCCTACAATGAGCAGTTCTTC	CASSQEASGAYNEQFF
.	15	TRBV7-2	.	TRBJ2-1	TGTGCCAGCAGCTTACTAGGGAGCTGGGACAATGAGCAGTTCTTC	CASSLLGSWDNEQFF
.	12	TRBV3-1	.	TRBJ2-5	TGTGCCAGCAGCCAAGCGGGGGAGACCCAGTACTTC	CASSQAGETQYF
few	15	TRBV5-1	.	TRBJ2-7	TGCGCCAGCAGCTTGAGTCGTAACGGTCCCTACGAGCAGTACTTC	CASSLSRNGPYEQYF